The entry that follows covers one TCR beta chain sequence. The entry originates in a study of blood T cell repertoires in COVID-19. V dropped 4 bases and J dropped 8; count of bases not matched to a gene: 7. The CDR3 contains 15 residues. Germline CDR1 and CDR2: SGHDT and YYEEEE. Methods used by the authors: Estimated nucleated cell counts came from reference gene primer amplification. This table comes from immunoSEQ multiplex PCR, and its TCRdb copy is limited to in-frame clones, with some not included. That table gives V, J and clone size, and the DNA gave D and trimming. Among about 220,000 clones listed, about nine tenths were seen once.

Material for sequencing was PBMCs or T cells enriched from blood (not recorded which). The TCR was taken from a woman aged 40 to 50 with acute COVID-19. V usage is TRBV5-6 and J usage is TRBJ1-4, with 11 bases lining up with TRBD1. CDR3 sequence: CASSLWTGGDEKLFF. The CDR3 region has the DNA TGTGCCAGCAGCCTCTGGACAGGGGGCGACGAAAAACTGTTTTTT.